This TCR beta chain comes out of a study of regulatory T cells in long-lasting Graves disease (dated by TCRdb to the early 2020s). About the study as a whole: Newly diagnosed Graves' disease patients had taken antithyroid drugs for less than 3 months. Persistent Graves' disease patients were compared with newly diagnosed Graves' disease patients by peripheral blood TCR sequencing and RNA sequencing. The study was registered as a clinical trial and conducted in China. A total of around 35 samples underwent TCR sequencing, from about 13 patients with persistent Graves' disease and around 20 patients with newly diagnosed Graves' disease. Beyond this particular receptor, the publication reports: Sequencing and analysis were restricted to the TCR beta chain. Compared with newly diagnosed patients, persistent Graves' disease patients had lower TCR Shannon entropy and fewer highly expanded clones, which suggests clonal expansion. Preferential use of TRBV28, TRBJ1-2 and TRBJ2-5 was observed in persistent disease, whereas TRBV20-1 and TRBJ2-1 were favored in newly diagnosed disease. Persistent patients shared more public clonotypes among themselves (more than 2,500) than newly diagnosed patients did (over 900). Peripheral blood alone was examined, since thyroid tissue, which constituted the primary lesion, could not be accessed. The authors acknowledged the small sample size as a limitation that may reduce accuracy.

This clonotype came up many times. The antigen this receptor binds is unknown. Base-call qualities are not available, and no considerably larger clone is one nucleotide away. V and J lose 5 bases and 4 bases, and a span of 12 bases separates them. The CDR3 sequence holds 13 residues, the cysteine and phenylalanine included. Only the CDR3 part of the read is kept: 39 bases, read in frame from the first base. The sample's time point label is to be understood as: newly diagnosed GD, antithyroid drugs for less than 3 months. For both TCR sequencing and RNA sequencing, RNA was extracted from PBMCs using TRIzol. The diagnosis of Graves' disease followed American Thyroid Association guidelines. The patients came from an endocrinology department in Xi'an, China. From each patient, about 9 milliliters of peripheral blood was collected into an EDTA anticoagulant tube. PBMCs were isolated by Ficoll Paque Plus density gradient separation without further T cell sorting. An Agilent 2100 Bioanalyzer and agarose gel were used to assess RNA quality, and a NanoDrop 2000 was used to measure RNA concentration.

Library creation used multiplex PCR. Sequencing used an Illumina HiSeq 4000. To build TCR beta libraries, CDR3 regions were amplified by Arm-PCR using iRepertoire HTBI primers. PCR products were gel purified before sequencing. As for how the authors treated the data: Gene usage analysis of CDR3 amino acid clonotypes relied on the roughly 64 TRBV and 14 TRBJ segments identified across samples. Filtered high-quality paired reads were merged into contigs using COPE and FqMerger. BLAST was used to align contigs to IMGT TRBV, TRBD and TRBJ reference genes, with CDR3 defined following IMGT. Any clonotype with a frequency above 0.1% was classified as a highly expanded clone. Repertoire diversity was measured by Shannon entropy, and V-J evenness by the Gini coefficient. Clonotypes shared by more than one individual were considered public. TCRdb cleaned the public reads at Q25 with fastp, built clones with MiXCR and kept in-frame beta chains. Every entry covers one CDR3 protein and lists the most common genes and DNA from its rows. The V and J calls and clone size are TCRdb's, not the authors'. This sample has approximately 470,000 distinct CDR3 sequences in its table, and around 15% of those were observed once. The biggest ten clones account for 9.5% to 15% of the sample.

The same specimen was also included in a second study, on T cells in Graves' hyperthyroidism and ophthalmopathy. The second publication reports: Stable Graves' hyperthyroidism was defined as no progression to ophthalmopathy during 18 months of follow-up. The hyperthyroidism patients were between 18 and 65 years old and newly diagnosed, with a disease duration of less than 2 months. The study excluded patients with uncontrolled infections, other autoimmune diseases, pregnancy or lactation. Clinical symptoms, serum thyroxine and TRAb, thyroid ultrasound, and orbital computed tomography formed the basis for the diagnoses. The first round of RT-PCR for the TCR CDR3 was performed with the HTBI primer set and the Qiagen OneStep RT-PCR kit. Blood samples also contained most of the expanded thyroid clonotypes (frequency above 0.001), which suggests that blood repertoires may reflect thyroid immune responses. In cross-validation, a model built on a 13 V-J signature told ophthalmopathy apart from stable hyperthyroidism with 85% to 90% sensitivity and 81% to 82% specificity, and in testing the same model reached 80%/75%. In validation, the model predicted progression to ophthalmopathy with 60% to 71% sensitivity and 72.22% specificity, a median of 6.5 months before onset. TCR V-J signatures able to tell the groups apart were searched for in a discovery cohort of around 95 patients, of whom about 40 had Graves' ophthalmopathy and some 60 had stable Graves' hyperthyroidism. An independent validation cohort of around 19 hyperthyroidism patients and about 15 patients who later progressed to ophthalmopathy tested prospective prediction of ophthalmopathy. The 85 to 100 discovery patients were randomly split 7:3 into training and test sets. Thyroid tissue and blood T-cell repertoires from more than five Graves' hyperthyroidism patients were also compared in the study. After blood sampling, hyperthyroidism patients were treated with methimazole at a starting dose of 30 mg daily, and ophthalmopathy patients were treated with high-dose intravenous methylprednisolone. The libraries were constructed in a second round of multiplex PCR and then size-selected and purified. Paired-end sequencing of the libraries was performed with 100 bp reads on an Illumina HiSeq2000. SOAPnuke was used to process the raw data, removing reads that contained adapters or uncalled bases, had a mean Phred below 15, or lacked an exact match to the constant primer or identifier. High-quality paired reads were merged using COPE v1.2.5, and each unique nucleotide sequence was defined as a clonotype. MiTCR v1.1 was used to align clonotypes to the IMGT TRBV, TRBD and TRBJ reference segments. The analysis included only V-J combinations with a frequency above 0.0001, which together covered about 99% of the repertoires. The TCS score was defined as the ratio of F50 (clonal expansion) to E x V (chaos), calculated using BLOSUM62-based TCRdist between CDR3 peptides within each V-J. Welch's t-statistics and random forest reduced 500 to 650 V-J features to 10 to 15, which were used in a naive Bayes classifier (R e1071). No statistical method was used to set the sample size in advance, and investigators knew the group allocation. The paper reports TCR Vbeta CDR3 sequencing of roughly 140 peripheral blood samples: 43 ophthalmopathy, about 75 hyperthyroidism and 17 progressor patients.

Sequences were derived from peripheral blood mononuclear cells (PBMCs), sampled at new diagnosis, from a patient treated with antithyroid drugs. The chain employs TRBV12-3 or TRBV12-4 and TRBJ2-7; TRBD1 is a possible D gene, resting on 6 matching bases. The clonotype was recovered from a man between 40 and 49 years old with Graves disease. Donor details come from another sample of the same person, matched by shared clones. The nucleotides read TGTGCCAGCAGTAACCACAGGGAGTACGAGCAGTACTTC. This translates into CASSNHREYEQYF.